The 16 T cell receptor beta chains below all came from one sample that was sequenced in a study of blood T cell repertoires in COVID-19. Profiled with immunoSEQ multiplex PCR; TCRdb holds only in-frame clones, not every one. The table shows 97,000 or so clones, with more than 80% occurring only once. Sequencing input: peripheral blood. Every receptor here comes from a human donor in a cohort sampled during active COVID-19.

CDR3 amino acids: CASSVQGAGGYTF. Written as DNA, the CDR3 is TGTGCCAGCAGCGTACAGGGGGCGGGAGGCTACACCTTC. This rearrangement joins TRBV5-4 to TRBJ1-2, with 9 bases identical to TRBD1. J was trimmed by 8 bases and V by 4 bases; bases with no gene match: 6. The CDR3 sequence is 13 residues long. Germline CDR1 reads SGHNT; CDR2 reads YYREEE (reference sequence). The variable domain in full, completed from reference TRBV5-4 and TRBJ1-2, reads ETGVTQSPTHLIKTRGQQVTLRCSSQSGHNTVSWYQQALGQGPQFIFQYYREEENGRGNFPPRFSGLQFPNYSSELNVNALELDDSALYLCASSVQGAGGYTFGSGTRLTVV.

J is TRBJ1-3 and V is TRBV6-6; D not resolved. The CDR3 consists of 14 residues. CDR1 and CDR2 from the germline V gene are MNHNY and SVGAGI (reference sequence). Trimming took off 2 bases at V and 4 bases at J, with 9 bases between the two ends. The CDR3: CASSYESSGNTIYF. In DNA form, the CDR3 reads TGTGCCAGCAGTTACGAGAGTTCCGGAAACACCATATATTTT.

CDR3 sequence reads: CASSPPHSRGTEAFF. In DNA form, the CDR3 reads TGTGCCAGCAGCCCCCCCCACAGCCGTGGCACTGAAGCTTTCTTT. The chain combines TRBV11-2 with TRBJ1-1; D not resolved. The V and J ends lost 5 bases and 4 bases respectively, with 17 bases between them. The length of the CDR3 is 15 residues. Germline CDR1 is SGHAT and CDR2 is FQNNGV.

V is TRBV2 and J is TRBJ2-1; tentatively, D is TRBD2 (6 bases). In germline, CDR1 is SNHLY, CDR2 FYNNEI. The CDR3 runs to 12 residues. Trimming took off 2 bases at V and 15 bases at J, with 14 bases between the two ends. Written as DNA, the CDR3 is TGTGCCAGCAGTGAAAGGGACTCCATTTGGTTCTTC. Its protein is CASSERDSIWFF.

CDR3 amino acids: CASTRWRGKTGELFF. The CDR3 DNA is TGTGCCAGCACCCGGTGGCGGGGAAAAACCGGGGAGCTGTTTTTT. V is TRBV28 and J is TRBJ2-2; possible D gene TRBD2, 6 bases. The CDR3 sequence is 15 residues long. Germline V gene data show CDR1 as MDHEN and CDR2 as SYDVKM. V was pared by 7 bases and J by 5 bases, with 17 bases between.

J is TRBJ2-3 and V is TRBV7-3; tentative D call: TRBD1 (5 bases). The CDR3 sequence is 12 residues long. Germline assignment: CDR1 SGHTA and CDR2 FQGTGA. V lost 8 bases to trimming and J lost 3 bases, with 9 bases between them. The CDR3 protein is CASGAGTDTQYF. CDR3 coding DNA: TGTGCCAGCGGGGCAGGGACAGATACGCAGTATTTT.

The chain has TRBV28 and TRBJ2-7; tentatively, D is TRBD1 (5 bases). Germline V gene lookup returns CDR1 MDHEN and CDR2 SYDVKM. This CDR3 has 16 residues. V lost 0 bases and J lost 0, with 12 bases in between. The CDR3, as DNA: TGTGCCAGCAGTTTATGGATAGGGGTTAACTCCTACGAGCAGTACTTC. It specifies CASSLWIGVNSYEQYF.

The genes are TRBV2 and TRBJ1-6; D is unclear. The germline V gene encodes CDR1 SNHLY and CDR2 FYNNEI. The CDR3 covers 14 residues. The CDR3 region has the DNA TGTGCGAAGGACGGAGCGGGTGGTAATTCACCCCTCCACTTT. Protein sequence: CAKDGAGGNSPLHF.

CDR3 in amino acids: CASSLVLAGGPYNEQFF. The CDR3 nucleotides are TGTGCCAGCAGCTTAGTATTAGCGGGGGGGCCCTACAATGAGCAGTTCTTC. V is TRBV7-6 and J is TRBJ2-1; TRBD2 aligns across 11 bases. Germline assignment: CDR1 SGHVS and CDR2 FNYEAQ. The CDR3 totals 17 residues. The junction had 4 bases not matched to a gene; V was cut back by 1 base and J by 2 bases.

The chain employs TRBV5-1 and TRBJ2-3; 12 nucleotides match TRBD2. The CDR3 has 17 residues. CDR1 is SGHRS and CDR2 is YFSETQ in the germline V gene. The ends lost 3 bases at V and 4 bases at J; junction bases unmatched: 9. CDR3 protein: CASSSASGGAFPDTQYF. CDR3 DNA: TGCGCCAGCAGCTCGGCTAGCGGGGGGGCCTTCCCAGATACGCAGTATTTT.

The V call is TRBV6-5, the J call TRBJ2-4; tentatively, D is TRBD1 (6 bases). The germline gives CDR1 MNHEY, CDR2 SVGAGI. With 0 bases removed from V and 4 bases from J, the gap between germline ends came to 10 bases. There are 15 residues in the CDR3. The CDR3 loop reads CASSYSVGAKNIQYF. CDR3 nucleotides: TGTGCCAGCAGTTACTCTGTGGGGGCAAAAAACATTCAGTACTTC.

Only a few counts were recorded for this clone. V usage is TRBV6-2 or TRBV6-3 and J usage is TRBJ1-1; TRBD1 agrees at 7 bases. The junction had 5 bases not matched to a gene; V was cut back by 2 bases and J by 5 bases. The length of the CDR3 is 14 residues. Looked up from germline, CDR1 is MNHEY and CDR2 is SVGEGT. CDR3 coding DNA: TGTGCCAGCAGTTACGCGGGACAGACAACTGAAGCTTTCTTT. Encoded protein: CASSYAGQTTEAFF.

The chain links TRBV4-3 to TRBJ2-1, with TRBD2 matching over 10 bases. CDR1 and CDR2 (germline): LGHNA, YSLEER. This CDR3 is built from 16 residues. Trimming at V came to 2 bases and at J to 0 bases, leaving 1 base not matched to a gene. The CDR3 DNA follows: TGCGCCAGCAGCCAATGGACTAGCGGCTCCTACAATGAGCAGTTCTTC. This gives the protein CASSQWTSGSYNEQFF.

This sequence joins TRBV21-1 and TRBJ2-1; the D call in the table, TRBD2, was not verified against the DNA. TRBV21-1 is labeled a pseudogene. CDR3 length equals 16 residues. Here the CDR3 reads CASRRTSGGINNEQFF. In DNA form, the CDR3 reads TGTGCCAGCAGGCGGACTAGCGGGGGGATAAACAATGAGCAGTTCTTC.

The V and J genes are TRBV24-1 and TRBJ2-5, with 9 bases matching TRBD1. Germline-derived CDR1 and CDR2 are KGHDR and SFDVKD. Unmatched junction bases numbered 6, after V lost 4 bases and J lost 4 bases. This CDR3 comprises 15 residues. The CDR3 DNA is TGTGCCACCAGTGACTACGGGACAGGGCGAGAGACCCAGTACTTC. This translates into CATSDYGTGRETQYF.

The rearrangement links TRBV5-1 to TRBJ2-3; TRBD2 matches at 8 bases. The germline V gene has CDR1 SGHRS and CDR2 YFSETQ. This CDR3 region has 15 residues. The V and J ends lost 2 bases and 5 bases, in that order; junction bases with no gene match: 7. The CDR3 loop reads CASSFPGGQGDTQYF. In DNA, the CDR3 is TGCGCCAGCAGCTTCCCGGGGGGGCAGGGAGATACGCAGTATTTT.